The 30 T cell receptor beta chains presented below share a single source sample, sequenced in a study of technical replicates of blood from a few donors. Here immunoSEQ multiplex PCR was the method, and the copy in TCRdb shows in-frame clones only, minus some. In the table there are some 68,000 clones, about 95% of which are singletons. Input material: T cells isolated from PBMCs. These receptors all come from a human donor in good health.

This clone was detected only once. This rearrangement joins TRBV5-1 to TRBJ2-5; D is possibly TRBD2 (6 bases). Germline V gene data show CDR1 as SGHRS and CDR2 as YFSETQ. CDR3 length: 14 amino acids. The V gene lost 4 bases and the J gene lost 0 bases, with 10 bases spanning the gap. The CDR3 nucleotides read TGCGCCAGCAGCCGGGAGAGGGACCAAGAGACCCAGTACTTC. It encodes CASSRERDQETQYF.

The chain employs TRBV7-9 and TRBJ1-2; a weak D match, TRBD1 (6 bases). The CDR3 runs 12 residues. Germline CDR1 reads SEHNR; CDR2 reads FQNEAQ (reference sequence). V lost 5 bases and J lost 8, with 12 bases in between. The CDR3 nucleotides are TGTGCCAGCAGCCCAAGGGGGTTCGGCTACACCTTC. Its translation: CASSPRGFGYTF.

In nucleotides, the CDR3 is TGTGCCAGCAGCCTTACAGCGAACACTGAAGCTTTCTTT. This gives the protein CASSLTANTEAFF. V usage is TRBV7-3 and J usage is TRBJ1-1, with D unclear. Germline CDR1 SGHTA, CDR2 FQGTGA. Trimming removed 5 bases at V and 1 base at J, with 8 bases between. The CDR3 extends over 13 amino acids.

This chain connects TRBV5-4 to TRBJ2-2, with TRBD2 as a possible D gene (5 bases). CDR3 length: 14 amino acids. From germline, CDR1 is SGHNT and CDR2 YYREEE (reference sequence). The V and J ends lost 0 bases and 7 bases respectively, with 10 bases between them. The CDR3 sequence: CASSLAGSGGELFF. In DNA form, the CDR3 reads TGTGCCAGCAGCTTGGCGGGGAGCGGCGGGGAGCTGTTTTTT.

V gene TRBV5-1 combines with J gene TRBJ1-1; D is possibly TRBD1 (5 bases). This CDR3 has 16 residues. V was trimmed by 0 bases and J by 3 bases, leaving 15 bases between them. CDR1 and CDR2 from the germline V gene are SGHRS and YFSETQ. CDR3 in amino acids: CASSLVAVGGYTEAFF. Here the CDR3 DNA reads TGCGCCAGCAGCTTGGTAGCGGTTGGGGGTTACACTGAAGCTTTCTTT.

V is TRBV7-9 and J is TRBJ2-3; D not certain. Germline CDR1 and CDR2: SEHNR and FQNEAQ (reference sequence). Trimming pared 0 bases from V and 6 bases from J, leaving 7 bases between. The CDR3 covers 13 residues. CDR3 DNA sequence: TGTGCCAGCAGCTTAGCGGAGTCGGATACGCAGTATTTT. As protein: CASSLAESDTQYF.

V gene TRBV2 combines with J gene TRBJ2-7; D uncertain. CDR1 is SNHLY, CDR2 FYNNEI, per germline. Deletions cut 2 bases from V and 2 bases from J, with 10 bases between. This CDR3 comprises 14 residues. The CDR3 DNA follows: TGTGCCAGCAGTGAACGGGTCAGAACCTACGAGCAGTACTTC. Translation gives CASSERVRTYEQYF.

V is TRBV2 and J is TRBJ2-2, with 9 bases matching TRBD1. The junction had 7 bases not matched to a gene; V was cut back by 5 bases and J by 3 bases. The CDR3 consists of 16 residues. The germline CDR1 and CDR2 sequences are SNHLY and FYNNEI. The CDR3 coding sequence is TGTGCCAGCAGTCTACAGGGGGCAATTTACACCGGGGAGCTGTTTTTT. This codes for CASSLQGAIYTGELFF.

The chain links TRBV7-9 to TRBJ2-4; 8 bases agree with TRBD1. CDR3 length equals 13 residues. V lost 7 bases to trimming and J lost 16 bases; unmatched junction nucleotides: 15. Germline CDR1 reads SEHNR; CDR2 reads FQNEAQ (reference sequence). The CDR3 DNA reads TGTGCCAGCACCACCTCACAGGGGGTCATGCGATACTTC. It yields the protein CASTTSQGVMRYF.

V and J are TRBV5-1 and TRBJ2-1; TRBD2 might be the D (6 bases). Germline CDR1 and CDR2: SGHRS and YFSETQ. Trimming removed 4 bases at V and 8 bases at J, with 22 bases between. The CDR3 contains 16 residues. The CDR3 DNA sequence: TGCGCCAGCAGCCCGCATCTAGCGATGATTTCGGATGAGCAGTTCTTC. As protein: CASSPHLAMISDEQFF.

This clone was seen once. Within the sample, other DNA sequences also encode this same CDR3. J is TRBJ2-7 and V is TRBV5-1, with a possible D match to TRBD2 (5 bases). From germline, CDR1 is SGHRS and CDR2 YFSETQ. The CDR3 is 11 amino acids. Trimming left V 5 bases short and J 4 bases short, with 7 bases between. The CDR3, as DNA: TGCGCCAGCAGGGGAGAGTACGAGCAGTACTTC. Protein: CASRGEYEQYF.

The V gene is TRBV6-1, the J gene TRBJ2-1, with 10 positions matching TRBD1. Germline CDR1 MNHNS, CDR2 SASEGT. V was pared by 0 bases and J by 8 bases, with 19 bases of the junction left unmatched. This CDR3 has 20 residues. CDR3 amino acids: CASSEAFWTIIRDRGYEQFF. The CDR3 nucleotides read TGTGCCAGCAGTGAAGCGTTTTGGACAATAATTCGGGACAGGGGTTATGAGCAGTTCTTC.

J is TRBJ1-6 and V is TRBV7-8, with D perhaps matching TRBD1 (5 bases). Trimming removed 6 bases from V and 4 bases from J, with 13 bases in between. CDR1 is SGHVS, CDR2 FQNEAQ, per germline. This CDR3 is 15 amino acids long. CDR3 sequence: CASRATGFYNSPLHF. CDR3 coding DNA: TGTGCCAGCAGAGCCACAGGATTTTATAATTCACCCCTCCACTTT.

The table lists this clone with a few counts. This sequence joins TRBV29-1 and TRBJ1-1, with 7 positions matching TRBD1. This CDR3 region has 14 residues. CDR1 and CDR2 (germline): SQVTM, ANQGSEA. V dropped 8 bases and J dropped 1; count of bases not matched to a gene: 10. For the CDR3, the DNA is TGCAGCATAACAAGACAGGGCAAGAACACTGAAGCTTTCTTT. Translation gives CSITRQGKNTEAFF.

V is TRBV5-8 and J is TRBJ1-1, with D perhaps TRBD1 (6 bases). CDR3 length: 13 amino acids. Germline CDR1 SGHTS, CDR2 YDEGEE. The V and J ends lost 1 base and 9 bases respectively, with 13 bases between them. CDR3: CASSLTGILKAFF. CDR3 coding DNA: TGTGCCAGCAGCTTGACAGGGATCTTGAAAGCTTTCTTT.

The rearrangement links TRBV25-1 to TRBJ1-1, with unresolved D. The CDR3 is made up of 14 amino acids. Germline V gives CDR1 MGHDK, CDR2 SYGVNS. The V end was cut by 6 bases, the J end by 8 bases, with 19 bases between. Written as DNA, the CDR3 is TGTGCCAGCAGAACCCACGGGTCGCCCCTAGAAGCTTTCTTT. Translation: CASRTHGSPLEAFF.

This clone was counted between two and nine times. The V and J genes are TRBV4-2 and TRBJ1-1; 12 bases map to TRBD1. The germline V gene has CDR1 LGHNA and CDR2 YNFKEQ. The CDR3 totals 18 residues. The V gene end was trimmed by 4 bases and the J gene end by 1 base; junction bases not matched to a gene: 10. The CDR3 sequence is CASSRGQGADQGNTEAFF. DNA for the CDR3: TGTGCCAGCAGCCGGGGACAGGGGGCTGACCAGGGGAACACTGAAGCTTTCTTT.

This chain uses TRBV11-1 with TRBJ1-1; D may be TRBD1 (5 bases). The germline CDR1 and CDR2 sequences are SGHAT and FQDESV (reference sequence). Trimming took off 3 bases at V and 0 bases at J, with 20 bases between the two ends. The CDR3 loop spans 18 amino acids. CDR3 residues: CASSLGRAFLIMNTEAFF. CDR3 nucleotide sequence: TGTGCCAGCAGCTTGGGCAGGGCCTTCCTAATCATGAACACTGAAGCTTTCTTT.

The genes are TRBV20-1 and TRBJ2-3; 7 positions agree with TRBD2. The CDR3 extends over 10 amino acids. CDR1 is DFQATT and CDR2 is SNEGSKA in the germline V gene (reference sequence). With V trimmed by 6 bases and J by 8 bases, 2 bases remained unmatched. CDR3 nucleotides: TGCAGTGCGGGCGGGGGTACGCAGTATTTT. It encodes CSAGGGTQYF.

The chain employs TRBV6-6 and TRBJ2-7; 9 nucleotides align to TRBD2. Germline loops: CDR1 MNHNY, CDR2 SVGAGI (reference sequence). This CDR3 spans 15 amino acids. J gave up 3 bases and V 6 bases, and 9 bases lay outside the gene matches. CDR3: CASRDSRTSVYEQYF. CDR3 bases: TGTGCCAGCAGGGACAGCCGGACTAGCGTCTACGAGCAGTACTTC.

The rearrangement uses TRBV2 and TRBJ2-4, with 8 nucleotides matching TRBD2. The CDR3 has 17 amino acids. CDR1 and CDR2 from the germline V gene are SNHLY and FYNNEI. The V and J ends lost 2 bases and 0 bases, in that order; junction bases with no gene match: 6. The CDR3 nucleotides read TGTGCCAGCAGTGAAAGGGCGGGGGGTCTAGCCAAAAACATTCAGTACTTC. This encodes CASSERAGGLAKNIQYF.

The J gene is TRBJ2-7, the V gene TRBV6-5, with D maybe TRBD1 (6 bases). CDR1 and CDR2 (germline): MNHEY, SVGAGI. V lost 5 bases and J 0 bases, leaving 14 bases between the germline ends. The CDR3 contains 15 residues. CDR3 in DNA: TGTGCCAGCAGTAGGGGGACAAGCAGCTCCTACGAGCAGTACTTC. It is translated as CASSRGTSSSYEQYF.

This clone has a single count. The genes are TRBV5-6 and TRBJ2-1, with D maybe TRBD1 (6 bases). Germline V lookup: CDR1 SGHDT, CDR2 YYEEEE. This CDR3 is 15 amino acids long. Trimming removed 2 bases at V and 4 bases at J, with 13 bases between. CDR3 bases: TGTGCCAGCAGCTTTGGCTGGGGACATTACAATGAGCAGTTCTTC. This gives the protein CASSFGWGHYNEQFF.

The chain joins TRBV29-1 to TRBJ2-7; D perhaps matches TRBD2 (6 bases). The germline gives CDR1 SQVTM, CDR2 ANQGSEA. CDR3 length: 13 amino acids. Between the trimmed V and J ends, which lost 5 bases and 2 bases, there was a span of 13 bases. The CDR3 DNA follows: TGCAGCGTTACACTAGCTACCACCTACGAGCAGTACTTC. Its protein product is CSVTLATTYEQYF.

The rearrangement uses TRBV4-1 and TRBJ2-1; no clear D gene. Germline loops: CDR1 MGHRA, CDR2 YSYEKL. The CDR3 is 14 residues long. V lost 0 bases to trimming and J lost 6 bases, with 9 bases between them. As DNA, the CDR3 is TGCGCCAGCAGCCAAGAATTGGGCTTCAATGAGCAGTTCTTC. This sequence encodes CASSQELGFNEQFF.

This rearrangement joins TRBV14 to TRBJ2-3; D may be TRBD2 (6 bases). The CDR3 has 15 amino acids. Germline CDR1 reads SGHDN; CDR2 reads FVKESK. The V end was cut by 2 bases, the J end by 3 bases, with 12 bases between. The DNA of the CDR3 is TGTGCCAGCAGCCAACTAGCGCTGGGAACAGATACGCAGTATTTT. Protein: CASSQLALGTDTQYF. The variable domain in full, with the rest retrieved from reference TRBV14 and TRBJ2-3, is EAGVTQFPSHSVIEKGQTVTLRCDPISGHDNLYWYRRVMGKEIKFLLHFVKESKQDESGMPNNRFLAERTGGTYSTLKVQPAELEDSGVYFCASSQLALGTDTQYFGPGTRLTVL.

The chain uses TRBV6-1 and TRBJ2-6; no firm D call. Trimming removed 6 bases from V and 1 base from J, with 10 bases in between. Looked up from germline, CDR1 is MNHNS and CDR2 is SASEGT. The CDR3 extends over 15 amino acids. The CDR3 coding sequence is TGTGCCAGCAGCCCATCCCAATCTGGGGCCAACGTCCTGACTTTC. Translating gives CASSPSQSGANVLTF.

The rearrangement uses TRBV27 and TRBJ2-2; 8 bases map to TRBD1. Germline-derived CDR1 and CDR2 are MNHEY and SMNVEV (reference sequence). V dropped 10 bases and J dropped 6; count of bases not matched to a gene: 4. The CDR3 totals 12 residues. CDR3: CATGGEPGELFF. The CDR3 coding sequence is TGTGCCACAGGGGGCGAACCCGGGGAGCTGTTTTTT.

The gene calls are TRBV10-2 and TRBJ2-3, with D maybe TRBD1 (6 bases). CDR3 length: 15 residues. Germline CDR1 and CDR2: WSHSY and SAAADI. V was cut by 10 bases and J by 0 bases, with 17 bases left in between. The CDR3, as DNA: TGCGCCACTTATTTTACAGGGACCAGCACAGATACGCAGTATTTT. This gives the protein CATYFTGTSTDTQYF.

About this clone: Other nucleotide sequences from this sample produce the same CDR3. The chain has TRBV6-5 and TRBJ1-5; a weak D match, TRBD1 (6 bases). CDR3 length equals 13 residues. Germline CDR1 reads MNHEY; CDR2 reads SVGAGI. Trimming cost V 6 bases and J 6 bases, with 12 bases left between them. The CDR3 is CASSRTGIQPQHF. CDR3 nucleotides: TGTGCCAGCAGCAGAACAGGGATTCAGCCCCAGCATTTT.